This T cell receptor beta chain comes out of a study of graft-versus-host responses after intestinal transplantation. Looking at the study overall: For 2 to 4 years after anti-thymocyte globulin induction, all recipients took tacrolimus and steroids.

In the case of this clone: Its cognate antigen is unknown.

Repertoires were generated with immunoSEQ multiplex PCR, while TCRdb's copy carries only in-frame clones and drops some. There are 78,000 or so clones in the sample; around 87% occur only once, and approximately 8% lies in the top ten. General observations from the study: Some patients had graft-donor T cell macrochimerism, and their allografts showed high graft-versus-host to host-versus-graft clonal ratios.

V gave up 6 bases and J gave up 5 bases; unmatched junction bases: 7. This CDR3 contains 15 residues. Germline assignment: CDR1 SEHNR and CDR2 FQNEAQ (reference sequence). This sample comprised unstimulated CD8+ T cells sorted from spleen or lymph node cells, obtained before transplant. The receptor comes from a human donor who was the organ donor for an intestinal transplant. The genes are TRBV7-9 and TRBJ1-6, with 7 bases fitting TRBD1. The DNA for the CDR3 is TGTGCCAGCAGGTTACAGGGGTCCGATAATTCACCCCTCCACTTT. Protein: CASRLQGSDNSPLHF.